This TCR beta chain originates from a study of early T cells in non-severe SARS-CoV-2 infection. Study context: The study sequenced bulk RNA from unsorted whole blood, with chains unpaired.

Only a few counts were recorded for this clonotype. Antigen specificity is unknown. Individual cDNA molecules were tagged with unique molecular identifiers, the study reported. TCRdb processed the 5' RACE reads anew with MiXCR; each CDR3 protein has one entry. Here the sample spans tens of thousands of distinct CDR3 sequences, around 5% being singletons. The CDR3 has 14 amino acids. In germline, CDR1 is MNHNS, CDR2 SASEGT. V was trimmed by 4 bases and J by 5 bases, leaving 11 bases between them. Study conclusions and caveats: Lookups in VDJdb leaned toward anti-spike CD8 responses and missed private and CD4 specificities.

The rearrangement links TRBV6-1 to TRBJ1-4, with D tentatively TRBD1 (6 bases). Sequencing was carried out using whole blood. The sequence derives from an adult who was a healthcare worker with PCR-confirmed SARS-CoV-2 infection or an uninfected control (not recorded which). DNA of the CDR3: TGTGCCAGCAGTGCCCAGCAGGGGAATGAAAAACTGTTTTTT. The encoded protein is CASSAQQGNEKLFF.